Below, 6 T cell receptor beta chains from the same sample are listed, as sequenced in a study of molecular identifiers for immune sequencing clone quantification. TCRdb re-derived calls from the PCR reads in MiXCR, one entry per CDR3 protein. The sample has more than 60,000 distinct CDR3 sequences, under 20% seen once. Source material: naive CD8+ T cells from blood, with Jurkat cell RNA spiked in. Subset given: FACS-sorted CD8+CD4-CCR7+CD45RA+ naive T cells. The receptor source for this set is a human donor in good health. Some libraries in this study had Jurkat cell RNA spiked in.

About this clonotype itself: A much larger clone differs from this one at a single base, so this may be a read error. The chain carries TRBV9 and TRBJ2-7; 13 bases align to TRBD2. The V gene end was trimmed by 0 bases and the J gene end by 3 bases; junction bases not matched to a gene: 21. The length of the CDR3 is 22 residues. Germline V lookup: CDR1 SGDLS, CDR2 YYNGEE. CDR3 DNA sequence: TGTGCCAGCAGCGTAGTTATGGGACTAGCGGGACTAAGGATCAGCGGCGGCTACGAGCAGTACTTC. The encoded protein is CASSVVMGLAGLRISGGYEQYF.

This clonotype came up many times. The chain links TRBV27 to TRBJ2-7; 9 nucleotides align to TRBD2. V lost 4 bases, J lost 2 bases, and 9 bases stayed unmatched. The CDR3 covers 16 residues. Germline CDR1 is MNHEY and CDR2 is SMNVEV (reference sequence). The CDR3 protein is CASSSLMSGRPYEQYF. The CDR3 DNA reads TGTGCCAGCAGTTCCCTGATGAGCGGGAGGCCCTACGAGCAGTACTTC.

This clonotype was counted ten times or more. The chain uses TRBV28 and TRBJ2-5, with TRBD1 identical over 8 bases. This CDR3 contains 15 residues. V lost 6 bases, J lost 4 bases, and 10 bases stayed unmatched. Germline CDR1 MDHEN, CDR2 SYDVKM. The CDR3, as DNA: TGTGCCAGCAGACCGATTCAGGGGGCTGGAGAGACCCAGTACTTC. This encodes CASRPIQGAGETQYF.

This clonotype was detected a few times. The V call is TRBV6-1, the J call TRBJ2-7; D is perhaps TRBD1 or TRBD2 (5 bases each). CDR1 and CDR2 (germline): MNHNS, SASEGT. Trimming left V 2 bases short and J 5 bases short, with 19 bases between. This CDR3 comprises 16 residues. CDR3 in amino acids: CASSEMPGPSYDEQYF. The CDR3 nucleotides are TGTGCCAGCAGTGAAATGCCGGGACCCTCCTATGACGAGCAGTACTTC.

This clonotype occurred once. The CDR3 carries no conserved terminal phenylalanine or tryptophan, so it likely arises from a read error. The rearrangement joins TRBV19 to TRBJ1-5; 10 nucleotides match TRBD1. The CDR3 extends over 15 amino acids. Germline CDR1 is LNHDA and CDR2 is SQIVND (reference sequence). The CDR3 region has the DNA TGTGTCAGTAGTAGGGACAGGGGTAGCAATCAGCCCCAGCATTCT. It specifies CVSSRDRGSNQPQHS.

The chain has TRBV20-1 and TRBJ2-3, with a tentative D call TRBD2 (5 bases). The germline V gene encodes CDR1 DFQATT and CDR2 SNEGSKA (reference sequence). The V and J ends lost 6 bases and 0 bases respectively, with 16 bases between them. The CDR3 length is 15 residues. CDR3 coding DNA: TGCAGTGCCCCCCCCTTCGGCGGGAGCACAGATACGCAGTATTTT. Translation gives CSAPPFGGSTDTQYF.